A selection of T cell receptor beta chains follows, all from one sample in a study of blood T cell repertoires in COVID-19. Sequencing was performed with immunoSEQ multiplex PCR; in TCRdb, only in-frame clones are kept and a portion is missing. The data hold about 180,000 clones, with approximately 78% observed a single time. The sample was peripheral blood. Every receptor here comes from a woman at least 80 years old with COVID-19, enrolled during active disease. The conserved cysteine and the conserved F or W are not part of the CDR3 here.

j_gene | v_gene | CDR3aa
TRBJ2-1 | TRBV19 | ASSLVAYNEQF
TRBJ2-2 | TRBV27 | ASSLLTGELF
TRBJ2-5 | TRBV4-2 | ASSQLSPGLAQETQY
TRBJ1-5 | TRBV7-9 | ASRTGGGHQPQH
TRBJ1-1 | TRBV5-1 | ASSLEFHMNTEAF
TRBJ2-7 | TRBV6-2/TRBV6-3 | ASSYPTGIYEQY
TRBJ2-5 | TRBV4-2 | ASSPSVWETQY
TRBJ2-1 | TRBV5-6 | ASSLTGGGLYNEQF
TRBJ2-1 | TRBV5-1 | ASSLIPDNEQF
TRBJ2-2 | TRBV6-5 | ASSINTGIGELF
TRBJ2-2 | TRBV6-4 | ASSLAGVTGELF
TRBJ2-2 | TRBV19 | ASSRGPGQGTAGELF
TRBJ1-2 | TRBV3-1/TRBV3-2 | ASSPRQVPNYGYT
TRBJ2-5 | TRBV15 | ATSRDRLRQGLFETQY
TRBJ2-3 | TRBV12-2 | ASRMGWWLASTDTQY
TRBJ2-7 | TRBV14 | ASSTDLGYEQY
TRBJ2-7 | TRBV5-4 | ASSYWQRAGEQY
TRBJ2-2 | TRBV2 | ASSDDGVAATGELF
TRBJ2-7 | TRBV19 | ASSMSPPGGSEQY
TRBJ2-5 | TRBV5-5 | ASSLSPLGGAQETQY
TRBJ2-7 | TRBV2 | ASRRDSYEQY
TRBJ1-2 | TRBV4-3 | ASSQMGTGGNGYT
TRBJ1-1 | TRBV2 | ASSSLTGNTEAF
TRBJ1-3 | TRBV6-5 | ASSDSSFIGNTIY
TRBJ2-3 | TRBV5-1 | ASSLPGGPRDTQY
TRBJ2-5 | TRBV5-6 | ASSLVANKETQY
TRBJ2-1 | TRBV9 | ASSVVRSGREF
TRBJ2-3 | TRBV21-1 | ASSKAILPDTQY
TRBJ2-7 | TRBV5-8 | ASSWDRGHEQY
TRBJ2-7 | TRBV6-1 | ASSEGLAGAQY
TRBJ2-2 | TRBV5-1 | ASSQSTNTGELF
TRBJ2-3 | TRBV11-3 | ASSLDGRGDTQY
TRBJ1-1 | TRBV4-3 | ASSQERSTEAF
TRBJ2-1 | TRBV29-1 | SVERPPGDEQF
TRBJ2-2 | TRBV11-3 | ASSSPHRGTGELF
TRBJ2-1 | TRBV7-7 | ASSLDSLPGIVNEQF
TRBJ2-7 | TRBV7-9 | ASSPKSDGAGVEQY
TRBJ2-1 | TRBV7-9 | ASSLLTGGFNEQF
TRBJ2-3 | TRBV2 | ASREGIITDTQY
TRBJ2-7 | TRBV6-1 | ASSERQGEQY
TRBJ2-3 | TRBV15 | ATSRYPVSGFTDTQY
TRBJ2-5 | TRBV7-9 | ASGSGLAGGETQY
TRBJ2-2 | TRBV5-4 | ASTPTSGFTGELF
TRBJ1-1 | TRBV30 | AWSGLEGVGTEAF
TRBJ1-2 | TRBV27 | ASSLTGDYGYT